This TCR beta chain was observed in a study of regulatory T cells in long-lasting Graves disease. Stated time point: newly diagnosed GD, antithyroid drugs for less than 3 months. From RNA extracted from PBMCs, the TCR library was made. Points from the study as a whole: Graves' patients with persistent disease showed TCR diversity lower than patients newly diagnosed.

Both iRepertoire HTBI primers and Arm-PCR of CDR3 regions were used to build the TCR beta libraries. TCRdb re-called the multiplex PCR reads through MiXCR, storing one row per CDR3 protein. The sample shows some 340,000 distinct CDR3 sequences, roughly 10% of them seen only once. There are many counts of this clonotype. Its target is not known. The germline V gene has CDR1 LGHNA and CDR2 YSLEER. The CDR3 contains 16 residues. V was cut by 0 bases and J by 7 bases, with 15 bases left in between. This same sample was also taken into another study, of T cells in Graves' hyperthyroidism and ophthalmopathy. That paper adds: Subjects aged 18 to 65 presented with newly diagnosed hyperthyroidism of less than 2 months' duration.

The sequence came from a woman younger than 35 with Graves disease. The chain joins TRBV4-3 to TRBJ1-4; weak D call: TRBD1 (5 bases). The specimen was peripheral blood mononuclear cells (PBMCs), collected at new diagnosis, from a patient treated with antithyroid drugs. CDR3 sequence: CASSQDGGTGGEKLFF. CDR3 sequence (DNA): TGCGCCAGCAGCCAAGATGGAGGAACCGGGGGTGAAAAACTGTTTTTT.